In this sample, the clone carrying this TCR beta chain turned up many times. The data were taken from a study of T cells in Graves' hyperthyroidism and ophthalmopathy. Amplification yielded TCR beta CDR3 regions, with RNA transcripts as the source. The HTBI primer set drove a first-round RT-PCR of the TCR CDR3. TCRdb reanalysed the multiplex PCR reads using MiXCR and keeps one entry per CDR3 protein. The sample contains around 580,000 distinct CDR3 sequences, 46% of which appear only once. The length of the CDR3 is 14 residues. The germline V gene encodes CDR1 SQVTM and CDR2 ANQGSEA. With 1 base clipped from V and 6 bases from J, the junction kept 8 bases outside the gene matches.

The chain employs TRBV29-1 and TRBJ2-7, with 8 nucleotides matching TRBD1. The sequence was collected from a woman aged 18-35 years with Graves' hyperthyroidism. Sequencing was done on a sample of peripheral blood or thyroid tissue (not recorded which). Here the CDR3 DNA reads TGCAGCGTTGAAGTCTGGACAGGGAGTTCCGAGCAGTACTTC. Its translation is CSVEVWTGSSEQYF.